This T cell receptor beta chain appears in the sequencing data of a study of shared clonotypes between healthy human individuals. Broader study findings: Only blood was sampled; tissue repertoires likely differ. Researchers found naive subsets generally carried larger estimated richness than memory subsets.

Only in-frame clones appear in the TCRdb table, and some are missing; sequencing was by immunoSEQ multiplex PCR. The profile shows about 600,000 clones, 97% of them singletons. This clone was recorded once. No antigen is known for it. Trimming cost V 0 bases and J 5 bases, with 13 bases left between them. This CDR3 contains 15 residues. Germline V CDR1 and CDR2: ENHRY, SYGVKD. This TCR was sampled from a woman aged 30 to 39 in good health. V gene TRBV10-3 combines with J gene TRBJ1-2; TRBD1 might be the D (6 bases). Sample: naive CD4+ T cells sorted from blood. As for subset: CD45RA+ positively selected. CDR3 sequence: CAISESEGTLYGYTF. DNA for the CDR3: TGTGCCATCAGTGAGTCGGAAGGGACACTTTATGGCTACACCTTC.